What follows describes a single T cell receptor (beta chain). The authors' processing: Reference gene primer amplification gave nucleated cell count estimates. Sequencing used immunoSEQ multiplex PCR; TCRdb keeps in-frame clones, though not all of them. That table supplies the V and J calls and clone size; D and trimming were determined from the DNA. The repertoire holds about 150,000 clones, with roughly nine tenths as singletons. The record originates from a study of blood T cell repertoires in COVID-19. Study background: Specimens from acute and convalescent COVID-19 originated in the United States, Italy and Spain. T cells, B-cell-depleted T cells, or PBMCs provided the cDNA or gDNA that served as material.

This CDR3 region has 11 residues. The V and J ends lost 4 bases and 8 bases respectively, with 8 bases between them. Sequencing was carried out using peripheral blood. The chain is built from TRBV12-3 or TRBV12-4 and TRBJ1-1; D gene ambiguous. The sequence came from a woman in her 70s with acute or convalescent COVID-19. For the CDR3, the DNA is TGTGCCAGCAGTTCGAGAAAGGAAGCTTTCTTT. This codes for CASSSRKEAFF.